This TCR beta chain appears in the sequencing data of a study of CDR3 diversity in severe acne. A single record per CDR3 protein comes from TCRdb applying MiXCR to the PCR reads. The sample records fewer than 90,000 distinct CDR3 sequences, over 40% being singletons. J gave up 0 bases and V 5 bases, and 5 bases lay outside the gene matches. This CDR3 has 14 amino acids. Germline CDR1 is DFQATT and CDR2 is SNEGSKA (reference sequence). This clonotype was observed a single time. The receptor's source is a male donor in good health, without acne. Input material: blood. This chain links TRBV20-1 with TRBJ2-3; 7 bases fit TRBD2. DNA for the CDR3: TGCAGTGCTTCGACTAGCAGAAGCACAGATACGCAGTATTTT. Translation: CSASTSRSTDTQYF.